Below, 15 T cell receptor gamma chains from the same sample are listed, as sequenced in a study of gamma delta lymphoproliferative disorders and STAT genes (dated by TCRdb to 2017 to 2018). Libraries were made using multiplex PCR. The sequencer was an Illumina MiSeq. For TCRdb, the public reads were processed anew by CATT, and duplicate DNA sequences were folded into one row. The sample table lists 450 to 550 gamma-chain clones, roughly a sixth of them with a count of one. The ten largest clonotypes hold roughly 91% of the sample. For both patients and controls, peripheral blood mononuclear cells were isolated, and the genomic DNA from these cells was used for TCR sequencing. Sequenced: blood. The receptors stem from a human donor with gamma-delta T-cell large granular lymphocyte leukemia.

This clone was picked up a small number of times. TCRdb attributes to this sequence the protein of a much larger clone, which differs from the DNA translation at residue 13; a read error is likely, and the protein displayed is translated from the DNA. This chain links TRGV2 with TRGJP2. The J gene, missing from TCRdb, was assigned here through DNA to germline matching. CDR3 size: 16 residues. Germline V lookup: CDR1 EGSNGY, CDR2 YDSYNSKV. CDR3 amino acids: CATWDGPGSSDWSKTF. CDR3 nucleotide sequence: TGTGCCACCTGGGACGGGCCGGGGAGTAGTGATTGGAGCAAGACGTTT.

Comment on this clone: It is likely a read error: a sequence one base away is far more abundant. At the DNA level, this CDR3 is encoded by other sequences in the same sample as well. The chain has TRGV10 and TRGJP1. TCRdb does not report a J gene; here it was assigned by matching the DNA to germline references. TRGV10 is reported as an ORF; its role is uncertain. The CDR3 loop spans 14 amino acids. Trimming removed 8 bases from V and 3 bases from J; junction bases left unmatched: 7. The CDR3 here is CAAWTLSTGWFKIF. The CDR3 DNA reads TGTGCTGCGTGGACCCTGTCCACTGGTTGGTTCAAGATATTT.

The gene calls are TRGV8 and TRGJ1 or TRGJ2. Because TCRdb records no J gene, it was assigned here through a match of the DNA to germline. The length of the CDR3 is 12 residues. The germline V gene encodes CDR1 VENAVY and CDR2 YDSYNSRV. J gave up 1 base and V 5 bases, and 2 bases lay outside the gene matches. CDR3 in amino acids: CATWGNYYKKLF. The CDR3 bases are TGTGCCACCTGGGGCAATTATTATAAGAAACTCTTT.

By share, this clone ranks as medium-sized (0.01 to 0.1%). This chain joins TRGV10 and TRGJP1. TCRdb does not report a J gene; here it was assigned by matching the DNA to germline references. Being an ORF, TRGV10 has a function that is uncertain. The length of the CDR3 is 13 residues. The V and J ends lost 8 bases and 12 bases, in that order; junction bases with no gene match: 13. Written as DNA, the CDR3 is TGTGCTGCGTGGGATTACCGGAGTGGGTTCAAGATATTT. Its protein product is CAAWDYRSGFKIF.

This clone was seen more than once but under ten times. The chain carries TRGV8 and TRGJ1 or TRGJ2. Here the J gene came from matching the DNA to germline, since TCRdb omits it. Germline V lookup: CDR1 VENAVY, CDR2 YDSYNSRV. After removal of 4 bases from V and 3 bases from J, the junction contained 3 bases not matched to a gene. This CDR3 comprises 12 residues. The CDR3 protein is CATWEPYYKKLF. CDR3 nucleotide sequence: TGTGCCACCTGGGAGCCTTATTATAAGAAACTCTTT.

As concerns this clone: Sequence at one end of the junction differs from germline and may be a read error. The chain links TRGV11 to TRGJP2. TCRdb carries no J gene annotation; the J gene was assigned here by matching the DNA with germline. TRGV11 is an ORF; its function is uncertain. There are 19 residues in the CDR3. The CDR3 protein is CACSIRLVFPFSSDWIKTF. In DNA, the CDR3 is TGTGCCTGCTCGATTAGGCTCGTGTTCCCCTTTAGTAGTGATTGGATCAAGACGTTT.

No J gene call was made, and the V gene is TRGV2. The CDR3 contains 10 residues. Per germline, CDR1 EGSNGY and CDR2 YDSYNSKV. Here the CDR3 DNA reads TGTGCCACCTGGGACGGGCCGGGACTCTTT. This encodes CATWDGPGLF.

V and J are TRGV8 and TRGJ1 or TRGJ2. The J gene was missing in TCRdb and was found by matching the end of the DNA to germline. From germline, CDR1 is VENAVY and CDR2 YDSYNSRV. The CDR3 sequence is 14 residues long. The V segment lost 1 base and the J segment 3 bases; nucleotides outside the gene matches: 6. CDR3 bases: TGTGCCACCTGGGATAGTGGTATTTATTATAAGAAACTCTTT. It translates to CATWDSGIYYKKLF.

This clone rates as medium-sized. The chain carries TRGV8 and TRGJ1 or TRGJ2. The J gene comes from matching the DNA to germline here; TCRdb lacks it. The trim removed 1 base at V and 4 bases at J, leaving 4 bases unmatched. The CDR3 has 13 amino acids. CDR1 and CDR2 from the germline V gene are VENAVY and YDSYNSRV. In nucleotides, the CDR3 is TGTGCCACCTGGGATAGTTCGTATTATAAGAAACTCTTT. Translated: CATWDSSYYKKLF.

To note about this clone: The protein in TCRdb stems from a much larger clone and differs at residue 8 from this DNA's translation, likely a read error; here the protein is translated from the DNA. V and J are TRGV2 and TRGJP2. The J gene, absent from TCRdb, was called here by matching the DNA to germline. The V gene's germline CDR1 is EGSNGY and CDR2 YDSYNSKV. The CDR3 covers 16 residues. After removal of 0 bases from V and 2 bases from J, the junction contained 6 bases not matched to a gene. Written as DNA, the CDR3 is TGTGCCACCTGGGACGGGCCGAGGAGTAGTGATTGGATCAAGACGTTT. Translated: CATWDGPRSSDWIKTF.

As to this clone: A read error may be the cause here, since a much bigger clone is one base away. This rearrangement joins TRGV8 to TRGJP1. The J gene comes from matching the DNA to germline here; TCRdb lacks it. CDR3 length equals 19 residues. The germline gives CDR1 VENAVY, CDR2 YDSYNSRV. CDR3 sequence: CATWDRLNMAYTNGWFKIF. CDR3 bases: TGTGCCACCTGGGATAGGCTGAATATGGCTTATACCAATGGTTGGTTCAAGATATTT.

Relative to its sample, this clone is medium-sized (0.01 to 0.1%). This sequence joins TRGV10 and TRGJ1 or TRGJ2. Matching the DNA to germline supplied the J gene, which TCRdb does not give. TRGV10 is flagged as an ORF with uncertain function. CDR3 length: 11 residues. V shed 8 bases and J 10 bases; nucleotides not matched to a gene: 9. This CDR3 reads CAAWDSQKKLF. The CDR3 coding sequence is TGTGCTGCGTGGGATTCCCAAAAGAAACTCTTT.

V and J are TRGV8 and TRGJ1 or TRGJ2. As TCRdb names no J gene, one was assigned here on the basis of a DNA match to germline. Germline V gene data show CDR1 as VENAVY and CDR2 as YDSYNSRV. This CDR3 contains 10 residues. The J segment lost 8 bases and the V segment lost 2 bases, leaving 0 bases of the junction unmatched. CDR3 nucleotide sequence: TGTGCCACCTGGGATAATAAGAAACTCTTT. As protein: CATWDNKKLF.

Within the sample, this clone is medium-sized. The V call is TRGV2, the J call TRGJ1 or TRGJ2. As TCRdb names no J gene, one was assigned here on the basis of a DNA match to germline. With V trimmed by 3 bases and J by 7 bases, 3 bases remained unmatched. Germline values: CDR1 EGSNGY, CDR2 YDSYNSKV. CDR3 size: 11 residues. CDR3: CATWDPYKKLF. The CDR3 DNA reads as TGTGCCACCTGGGACCCCTATAAGAAACTCTTT.

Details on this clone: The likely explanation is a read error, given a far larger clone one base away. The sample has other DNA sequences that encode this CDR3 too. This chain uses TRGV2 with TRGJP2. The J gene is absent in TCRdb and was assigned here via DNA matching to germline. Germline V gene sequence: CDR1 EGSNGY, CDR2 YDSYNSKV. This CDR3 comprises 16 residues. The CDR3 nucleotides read TGCGCCACCTGGGACGGGCCGGGGAGTAGTGATTGGATCAAGACGTTT. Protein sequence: CATWDGPGSSDWIKTF.